These 12 T cell receptor beta chains share one sample of origin, sequenced in a study of T cells after yellow fever vaccination. TCRdb independently ran MiXCR on the 5' RACE reads; one entry per CDR3 protein. Here the sample spans around 310,000 distinct CDR3 sequences, 3% to 4.5% being singletons. The sequencing here drew on PBMCs, taken on the day of the yellow fever booster vaccination. These TCRs come from a man aged 18 to 30 who received the YFV17D yellow fever vaccine.

This clonotype has at least ten counts. V gene TRBV7-9 combines with J gene TRBJ2-3; D possibly corresponds to TRBD2 (6 bases). Germline assignment: CDR1 SEHNR and CDR2 FQNEAQ (reference sequence). The CDR3 spans 13 residues. The V and J ends lost 3 bases and 5 bases respectively, with 9 bases between them. The chain's CDR3 is CASSFGGGDTQYF. The CDR3 DNA sequence: TGTGCCAGCAGCTTCGGGGGAGGAGATACGCAGTATTTT.

DNA of the CDR3: TGTCCCACGCCCAACCGCAGGCCAATCCAAGAGACCCAGTACTTC. Encoded protein: CPTPNRRPIQETQYF. This chain links TRBV21-1 with TRBJ2-5; the table's TRBD1 call for D was not verified on the DNA. TRBV21-1 is noted as a pseudogene. This CDR3 spans 15 amino acids.

This clonotype has at least ten counts. This chain joins TRBV27 and TRBJ2-3; TRBD1 matches 8 bases. This CDR3 region has 15 residues. Unmatched junction bases numbered 14, after V lost 9 bases and J lost 6 bases. The germline gives CDR1 MNHEY, CDR2 SMNVEV (reference sequence). The CDR3 here is CASQIRGRRGDTQYF. CDR3 nucleotides: TGTGCCAGTCAAATCAGGGGGCGACGAGGGGATACGCAGTATTTT.

This clonotype was counted ten times or more. This chain joins TRBV7-2 and TRBJ1-4; D is unresolved. V lost 2 bases to trimming and J lost 13 bases, with 11 bases between them. CDR1 is SGHTA, CDR2 FQGNSA, per germline. This CDR3 comprises 12 residues. The CDR3 nucleotides read TGTGCCAGCAGCTTAAATACGGGAGGACTGTTTTTT. Translating it yields CASSLNTGGLFF.

In its sample, this clonotype was seen many times. V and J are TRBV4-2 and TRBJ2-1; D is ambiguous. Germline V gene data show CDR1 as LGHNA and CDR2 as YNFKEQ. The CDR3 contains 14 residues. Trimming took 0 bases from V and 12 from J, leaving 15 bases between them. The DNA for the CDR3 is TGTGCCAGCAGCCAAGATCTTTCGGACCCCTGGCAGTTCTTC. Translated: CASSQDLSDPWQFF.

Ten or more counts support this clonotype. The gene calls are TRBV18 and TRBJ2-5; D could derive from TRBD1 or TRBD2 (5 bases each). The CDR3 runs 13 residues. The V end was cut by 3 bases, the J end by 4 bases, with 9 bases between. Germline loops: CDR1 KGHSH, CDR2 LQKENI. The CDR3 DNA is TGTGCCAGCTCACCTGCAGGGAGAGAGACCCAGTACTTC. It encodes CASSPAGRETQYF.

This clonotype occurred a few times. This chain uses TRBV7-8 with TRBJ2-3, with 14 positions matching TRBD2. Trimming cost V 5 bases and J 7 bases; bases outside gene matches: 5. Looked up from germline, CDR1 is SGHVS and CDR2 is FQNEAQ. The CDR3 extends over 15 amino acids. The CDR3 region is CASSPGTSGGNTQYF. In DNA, the CDR3 is TGTGCCAGCAGCCCTGGGACTAGCGGGGGAAATACGCAGTATTTT.

The chain has TRBV19 and TRBJ1-5, with D possibly being TRBD1 (5 bases). V lost 3 bases, J lost 0 bases, and 12 bases lay in between. CDR1 is LNHDA, CDR2 SQIVND, per germline (reference sequence). The CDR3 totals 16 residues. For the CDR3, the DNA is TGTGCCAGTAGTATGGTCAGGGTTGGTAGCAATCAGCCCCAGCATTTT. It specifies CASSMVRVGSNQPQHF.

This clonotype appeared a few times. The chain couples TRBV7-2 to TRBJ1-5, with D possibly being TRBD1 (6 bases). CDR1 and CDR2 (germline): SGHTA, FQGNSA. The length of the CDR3 is 14 residues. V was clipped by 6 bases and J by 0 bases, with 9 bases between them. The CDR3 DNA is TGTGCCAGCAGTTGGACAGTTAGCAATCAGCCCCAGCATTTT. This gives the protein CASSWTVSNQPQHF.

This clonotype occurred a few times. The chain links TRBV28 to TRBJ2-7; 9 nucleotides agree with TRBD2. The germline gives CDR1 MDHEN, CDR2 SYDVKM. The CDR3 sequence is 16 residues long. Germline trimming cut 4 bases from V and 7 bases from J; bases unmatched to any gene: 14. CDR3 loop: CASSSRVAGASWEQYF. The CDR3 region has the DNA TGTGCCAGCAGTTCGAGAGTAGCGGGGGCCTCGTGGGAGCAGTACTTC.

This clonotype was seen repeatedly, ten times or more. The chain employs TRBV24-1 and TRBJ2-3, with D hard to call. Germline V CDR1 and CDR2: KGHDR, SFDVKD. V was clipped by 4 bases and J by 0 bases, with 16 bases between them. This CDR3 comprises 17 residues. The CDR3 nucleotides read TGTGCCACCAGTGACCACGTCCTCGGAACTAGCACAGATACGCAGTATTTT. It translates to CATSDHVLGTSTDTQYF.

This clonotype was seen at least ten times. The chain has TRBV29-1 and TRBJ1-1; D call uncertain. CDR1 and CDR2 (germline): SQVTM, ANQGSEA. The germline V and J ends were trimmed by 2 bases and 5 bases, with 12 bases remaining between them. CDR3 length equals 13 residues. DNA of the CDR3: TGCAGCGTTGAACTAGGGCGCGGAACTGAAGCTTTCTTT. Protein sequence: CSVELGRGTEAFF.